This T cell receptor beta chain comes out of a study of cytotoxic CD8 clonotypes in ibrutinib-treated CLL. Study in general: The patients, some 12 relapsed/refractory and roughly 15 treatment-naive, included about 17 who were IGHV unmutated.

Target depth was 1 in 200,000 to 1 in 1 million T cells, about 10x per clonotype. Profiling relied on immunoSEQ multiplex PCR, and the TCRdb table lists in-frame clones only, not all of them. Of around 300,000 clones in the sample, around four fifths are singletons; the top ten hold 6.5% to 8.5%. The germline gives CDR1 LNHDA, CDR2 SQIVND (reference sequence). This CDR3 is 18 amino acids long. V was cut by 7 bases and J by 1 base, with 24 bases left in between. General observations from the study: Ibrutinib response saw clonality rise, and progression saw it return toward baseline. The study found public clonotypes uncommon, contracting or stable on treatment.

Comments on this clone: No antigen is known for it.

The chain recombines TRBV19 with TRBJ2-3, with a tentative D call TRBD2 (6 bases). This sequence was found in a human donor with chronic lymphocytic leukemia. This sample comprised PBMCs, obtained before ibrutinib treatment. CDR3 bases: TGTGCCAGTAAGAGCTGGGGAGCGGGCGACCCGGGCACAGATACGCAGTATTTT. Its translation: CASKSWGAGDPGTDTQYF.